A selection of T cell receptor beta chains follows, all from one sample in a study of regulatory T cells in long-lasting Graves disease. MiXCR, applied by TCRdb to the multiplex PCR reads, yields one record per CDR3 protein. In the table there are hundreds of thousands of distinct CDR3 sequences, around 32% of which are singletons. Source: peripheral blood mononuclear cells (PBMCs), taken when the disease was refractory, from a patient treated with antithyroid drugs. The receptors derive from a female donor with Graves disease. Each CDR3 is given with its conserved first and last residue. D genes are given only for firm matches. Rows give clone size only sometimes, using once, few, many, or a class for an expanded clone.

cdr3_length,clone_size,d_call,j_call,v_call,cdr3_aa,cdr3_nt
14,many,TRBD1,TRBJ2-1,TRBV12-3/TRBV12-4,CASSSGQGYNEQFF,TGTGCCAGCAGTTCAGGACAGGGGTACAATGAGCAGTTCTTC
16,NA,TRBD1,TRBJ2-7,TRBV20-1,CSARGRLRQGANEQYF,TGCAGTGCTAGGGGTCGATTAAGACAGGGGGCAAACGAGCAGTACTTC
13,NA,TRBD1,TRBJ1-1,TRBV29-1,CSVGQGLNTEAFF,TGCAGCGTGGGACAGGGTTTGAACACTGAAGCTTTCTTT
13,many,NA,TRBJ1-2,TRBV28,CASSLADHYGYTF,TGTGCCAGCAGTTTGGCAGACCACTATGGCTACACCTTC
16,many,TRBD1,TRBJ1-2,TRBV28,CASSLRGDRGNNGYTF,TGTGCCAGCAGTTTAAGGGGCGACAGGGGGAATAATGGCTACACCTTC
13,many,TRBD2,TRBJ2-7,TRBV2,CASGTSGSDEQYF,TGTGCCAGCGGGACTAGCGGGAGCGACGAGCAGTACTTC
15,NA,NA,TRBJ2-3,TRBV20-1,CSARDPGISTDTQYF,TGCAGTGCTAGAGATCCCGGGATTAGCACAGATACGCAGTATTTT
16,NA,TRBD1,TRBJ1-2,TRBV10-3,CAISETTGQGPRGYTF,TGTGCCATCAGTGAGACTACCGGACAGGGCCCTAGGGGCTACACCTTC
13,NA,NA,TRBJ1-1,TRBV30,CAWAPGMNTEAFF,TGTGCCTGGGCCCCCGGGATGAACACTGAAGCTTTCTTT
13,once,NA,TRBJ1-2,TRBV5-4,CASSFTGIDGYTF,TGTGCCAGCAGCTTCACAGGGATCGATGGCTACACCTTC
14,NA,NA,TRBJ2-7,TRBV2,CASSAFGYNYEQYF,TGTGCCAGCAGCGCGTTCGGCTACAACTACGAGCAGTACTTC
17,few,NA,TRBJ1-1,TRBV9,CASSVGGVGWMNTEAFF,TGTGCCAGCAGCGTAGGAGGGGTAGGTTGGATGAACACTGAAGCTTTCTTT
13,few,NA,TRBJ1-2,TRBV25-1,CASRGEVGYGYTF,TGTGCCAGCAGAGGAGAGGTGGGCTATGGCTACACCTTC
13,many,NA,TRBJ1-2,TRBV2,CASSENGDYGYTF,TGTGCCAGCAGTGAAAACGGAGACTATGGCTACACCTTC
13,NA,TRBD2,TRBJ2-1,TRBV29-1,CSATGLNYNEQFF,TGCAGCGCAACGGGACTAAACTACAATGAGCAGTTCTTC